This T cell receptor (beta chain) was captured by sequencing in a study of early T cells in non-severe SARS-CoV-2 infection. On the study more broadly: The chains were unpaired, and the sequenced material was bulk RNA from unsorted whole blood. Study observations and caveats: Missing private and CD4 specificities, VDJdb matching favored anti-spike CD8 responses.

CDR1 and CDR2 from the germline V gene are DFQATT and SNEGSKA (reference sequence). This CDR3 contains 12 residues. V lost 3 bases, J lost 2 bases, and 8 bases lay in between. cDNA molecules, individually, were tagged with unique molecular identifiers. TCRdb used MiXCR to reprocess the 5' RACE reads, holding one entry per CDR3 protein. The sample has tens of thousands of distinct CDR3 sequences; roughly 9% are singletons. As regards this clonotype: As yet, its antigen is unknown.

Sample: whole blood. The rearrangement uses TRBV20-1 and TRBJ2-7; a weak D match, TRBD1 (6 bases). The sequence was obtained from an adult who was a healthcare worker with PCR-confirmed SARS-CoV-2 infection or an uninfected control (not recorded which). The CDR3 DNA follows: TGCAGTGCTAGGGGGACACCCTACGAGCAGTACTTC. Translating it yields CSARGTPYEQYF.